This T cell receptor (beta chain) was captured in a study of T-cell memory formation after mild COVID-19. Study overall: TCR clusters largely stayed donor specific. The study, taken as a whole, reports: Clones contracting day 15 to 85 were balanced CD4/CD8; later expanders leaned CD4+. Cross-reactive memory apparently joined, as some responding clones appeared in pre-infection memory.

Constant-segment primers served in 5'RACE that generated TCR alpha and TCR beta cDNA libraries bearing sample barcodes and UMIs. Each CDR3 protein gets one entry after TCRdb re-called the 5' RACE reads with MiXCR. The sample contains about 210,000 distinct CDR3 sequences, 27% of which appear only once. Comments on this clonotype: Its antigen is not identified.

This CDR3 contains 16 residues. The V and J ends lost 4 bases and 4 bases respectively, with 17 bases between them. The source of this sequence is an adult woman who had mild COVID-19 (a few samples of this study predate the infection). Cell type and time point are not known. V gene TRBV12-3 or TRBV12-4 combines with J gene TRBJ1-5, with D possibly matching TRBD1 (6 bases). Sequencing was carried out using PBMCs or a T cell subset sorted from them (not recorded which). CDR3 region: CASSSQWAGDNQPQHF. In DNA, the CDR3 is TGTGCCAGCAGTTCCCAATGGGCAGGGGATAATCAGCCCCAGCATTTT.